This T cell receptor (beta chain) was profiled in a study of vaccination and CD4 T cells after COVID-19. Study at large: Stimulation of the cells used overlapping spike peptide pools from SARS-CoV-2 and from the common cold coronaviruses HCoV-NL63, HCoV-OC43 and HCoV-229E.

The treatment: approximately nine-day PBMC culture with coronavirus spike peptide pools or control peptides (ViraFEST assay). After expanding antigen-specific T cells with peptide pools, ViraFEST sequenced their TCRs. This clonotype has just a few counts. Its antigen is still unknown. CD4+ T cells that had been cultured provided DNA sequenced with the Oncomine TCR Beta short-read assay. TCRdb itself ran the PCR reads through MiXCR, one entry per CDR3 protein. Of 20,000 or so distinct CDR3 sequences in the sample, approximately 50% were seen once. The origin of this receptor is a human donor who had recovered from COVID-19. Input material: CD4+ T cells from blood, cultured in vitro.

The CDR3 coding sequence is TGCAGTGCTAGAGATCGACAGGGGGATCAGCCCCAGCATTTT. It translates to CSARDRQGDQPQHF. This chain connects TRBV20-1 to TRBJ1-5, with 9 nucleotides matching TRBD1. The germline V gene has CDR1 DFQATT and CDR2 SNEGSKA (reference sequence). The CDR3 is made up of 14 amino acids. With V trimmed by 0 bases and J by 5 bases, 2 bases remained unmatched.